Listed below are T cell receptor beta chains from one sample, sequenced in a study of blood T cell repertoires in COVID-19. The method was immunoSEQ multiplex PCR; TCRdb's version includes in-frame clones alone and lacks a portion of them. In the table there are approximately 200,000 clones, approximately 80% of which are singletons. The sequencing sample was made of PBMCs or T cells enriched from blood (not recorded which). The receptors shown here come from a woman aged 40 to 50 with acute COVID-19. Both conserved end residues are part of each CDR3. A D gene is named only where the DNA matches it firmly. Clone size is given for some rows only: seen once, a few or many times, or a class if the clone is expanded.

TGTGCCAGCAGCCCCCAGATATCGGGAGGGAAAGCCAATGAGCAGTTCTTC | CASSPQISGGKANEQFF | - | TRBV7-3 | TRBD2 | TRBJ2-1 | 17
TGCGCCAGCAGTGGGTCTCGCTACAATGAGCAGTTCTTC | CASSGSRYNEQFF | once | TRBV10-1 | - | TRBJ2-1 | 13
TGTGCCAGCAGCTCGACTAGCGGGGGGGCGGGAGATACGCAGTATTTT | CASSSTSGGAGDTQYF | - | TRBV7-2 | TRBD2 | TRBJ2-3 | 16
TGTGCCACCAGTGAAACAGGGAAGGGGGCCAAAAACATTCAGTACTTC | CATSETGKGAKNIQYF | - | TRBV24-1 | - | TRBJ2-4 | 16
TGCGCCAGCAGCTTAACGACAGGAAACACCGGGGAGCTGTTTTTT | CASSLTTGNTGELFF | - | TRBV5-1 | - | TRBJ2-2 | 15
TGTGCCAGCAGCCCAGCTAGAATCTCCTACAATGAGCAGTTCTTC | CASSPARISYNEQFF | - | TRBV11-1 | - | TRBJ2-1 | 15
TGCGCCAGCAGCACCATAGGGACAGGGTATGGCTACACCTTC | CASSTIGTGYGYTF | many | TRBV5-1 | TRBD1 | TRBJ1-2 | 14
TGTGCCAGTAGGGGTCCAGGGGGCGCGGGTAACTATGGCTACACCTTC | CASRGPGGAGNYGYTF | - | TRBV19 | TRBD1 | TRBJ1-2 | 16
TGTGCCAGCAGCGTAGACTTAGGACACTACGAGCAGTACTTC | CASSVDLGHYEQYF | - | TRBV9 | - | TRBJ2-7 | 14
TGTGCCAGCAGCTTAGGGACAGCTCGCACAGATACGCAGTATTTT | CASSLGTARTDTQYF | - | TRBV11-3 | - | TRBJ2-3 | 15
TGTGCCAGCAGCCACCTTGGACAGGGGGCAATCTCTGGAAACACCATATATTTT | CASSHLGQGAISGNTIYF | - | TRBV7-6 | TRBD1 | TRBJ1-3 | 18
TGTGCCAGCCGATTTAGACGGGTAGGGACTAGCGGCATCGTAGATGAGCAGTTCTTC | CASRFRRVGTSGIVDEQFF | - | TRBV11-2 | TRBD2 | TRBJ2-1 | 19
TGTGCCAGCAGCGTAGTCCAGGGCTTGAACACTGAAGCTTTCTTT | CASSVVQGLNTEAFF | - | TRBV9 | - | TRBJ1-1 | 15
TGTGCCAGCAGGCCAAACGGGGACTATGGCTACACCTTC | CASRPNGDYGYTF | - | TRBV9 | - | TRBJ1-2 | 13
TGTGCCAGCAGTAAAACCGGGACAGGGGACTATGGCTACACCTTC | CASSKTGTGDYGYTF | - | TRBV5-4 | TRBD1 | TRBJ1-2 | 15
TGTGCCAGCAGCCCTTCCGAGAGCTCCTACGAGCAGTACTTC | CASSPSESSYEQYF | - | TRBV7-9 | - | TRBJ2-7 | 14
TGTGCCAGCAGTTCTGGACTCCTTTATGGCTACACCTTC | CASSSGLLYGYTF | - | TRBV28 | - | TRBJ1-2 | 13
TGTGCCAGCAGCCCCCGTAGCTCTGGAAACACCATATATTTT | CASSPRSSGNTIYF | - | TRBV7-8 | - | TRBJ1-3 | 14
TGTGCCAGCAGCAATTTCGCAACTAATGAAAAACTGTTTTTT | CASSNFATNEKLFF | - | TRBV5-8 | - | TRBJ1-4 | 14
TGTGCCAGCAGACGACAGGGGGTAAGCAATCAGCCCCAGCATTTT | CASRRQGVSNQPQHF | - | TRBV27 | TRBD1 | TRBJ1-5 | 15
TGTGCCAGCAGCTTAAGCGGGGTAGCTAACTATGGCTACACCTTC | CASSLSGVANYGYTF | - | TRBV7-2 | - | TRBJ1-2 | 15
TGTGCCTGGAGTCCAGGGACACCGAACACCGGGGAGCTGTTTTTT | CAWSPGTPNTGELFF | - | TRBV30 | - | TRBJ2-2 | 15
TGTGCCAGCAGTCCCCGTGGAGCGGGAGGGCCAGAGACCCAGTACTTC | CASSPRGAGGPETQYF | - | TRBV28 | TRBD2 | TRBJ2-5 | 16
TGTGCCAGCAGTGAAGCGCTTCGCAGGGCAAAGGGAAACACCATATATTTT | CASSEALRRAKGNTIYF | - | TRBV2 | - | TRBJ1-3 | 17
TGTGCCAGCAGCTTAGGGGTTAGGACAGCCTCCTACGAGCAGTACTTC | CASSLGVRTASYEQYF | - | TRBV7-2 | - | TRBJ2-7 | 16
TGCGCCAGCAGCCAAAGACTAGCGGGCACAGATACGCAGTATTTT | CASSQRLAGTDTQYF | - | TRBV4-1 | TRBD2 | TRBJ2-3 | 15
TGTGCCAGCTCGGGGGGAGCGACGAATGAGCAGTTCTTC | CASSGGATNEQFF | - | TRBV27 | TRBD2 | TRBJ2-1 | 13
TGTGCCAGCAGCTCCTTAGCGAGCACAGATACGCAGTATTTT | CASSSLASTDTQYF | - | TRBV5-8 | - | TRBJ2-3 | 14
TGTGCCAGCAGCCACGGGGGCACTGAAGCTTTCTTT | CASSHGGTEAFF | - | TRBV3-1/TRBV3-2 | - | TRBJ1-1 | 12
TGCAGCGTTGAAGTTGTCGCCGGGACAGACTACGAGCAGTACTTC | CSVEVVAGTDYEQYF | - | TRBV29-1 | TRBD1 | TRBJ2-7 | 15
TGTGCCAGCAGTTACCCACAGGGGCTTCAAGAGACCCAGTACTTC | CASSYPQGLQETQYF | - | TRBV6-2/TRBV6-3 | TRBD1 | TRBJ2-5 | 15
TGTGCCAGCAGCTTAACGGACTTCGGGGCAGATACGCAGTATTTT | CASSLTDFGADTQYF | - | TRBV7-2 | - | TRBJ2-3 | 15
TGCGCCAGCAGCCAAGCAAACCAACTAGATACCTACGAGCAGTACTTC | CASSQANQLDTYEQYF | - | TRBV4-1 | - | TRBJ2-7 | 16
TGTGCCAGCAGCGTACTGGGACAGGGATCGGACGAGCAGTACTTC | CASSVLGQGSDEQYF | - | TRBV28 | TRBD1 | TRBJ2-7 | 15